This T cell receptor beta chain was found in a study of T-cell reconstitution after alpha-beta-depleted transplantation in children. The CDR3 contains 14 residues. The V gene's germline CDR1 is KGHSH and CDR2 LQKENI. V dropped 3 bases and J dropped 2 bases, with 11 bases sitting between them. This clonotype was counted only a few times. Library preparation (for TCRbeta) was performed with unique molecular identifiers. TCRdb independently ran MiXCR on the PCR reads; one entry per CDR3 protein. The table records under 400,000 distinct CDR3 sequences, 20% to 30% of them present only once. Sequencing was performed on PBMCs, mostly from graft donor cells, taken 180 days after TCRalphabeta/CD19-depleted stem cell transplant. The chain links TRBV18 to TRBJ2-7, with D possibly TRBD2 on 6 matching bases. This receptor was obtained from a male patient between 5 and 17 years old who had a stem cell transplant for acute lymphoblastic leukemia, so the T cells may come from the graft donor. CDR3 coding DNA: TGTGCCAGCTCACCGGGACTCGAAACCTACGAGCAGTACTTC. This encodes CASSPGLETYEQYF.